This is a list of T cell receptor beta chains from one sample in a study of blood T cell repertoires in COVID-19. Method: immunoSEQ multiplex PCR; TCRdb's copy keeps in-frame clones and lacks some. The data hold fewer than 120,000 clones, with more than 75% observed a single time. The sample taken for sequencing was peripheral blood. The origin of the receptors is a woman in her forties or fifties with acute or convalescent COVID-19. Both conserved end residues are part of each CDR3. The D gene is left open where the match is weak. Some rows mark clone size as missing; the rest say once, few, many or name a class of expanded clone.

j_gene | d_gene | v_gene | abundance | CDR3nt | CDR3aa
TRBJ2-2 | TRBD1 | TRBV27 | . | TGTGCCGGGGGGCAGGGGGCTCGCACCGGGGAGCTGTTTTTT | CAGGQGARTGELFF
TRBJ2-7 | . | TRBV16 | . | TGTGCCAGCAGCCAAGCGAAGGGGCGGAGGGGCTCCGAGCAGTACTTC | CASSQAKGRRGSEQYF
TRBJ2-1 | . | TRBV5-4 | . | TGTGCCAGCAGCGGCGAGGACAGCACCGGAGTCGATGAGCAGTTCTTC | CASSGEDSTGVDEQFF
TRBJ1-3 | TRBD1 | TRBV19 | . | TGTGCCAGTAGTATAGACAGGGGGTCGGGAAACACCATATATTTT | CASSIDRGSGNTIYF
TRBJ2-1 | . | TRBV7-9 | . | TGTGCCAGCAGCGTAGACTCTAGCTCCTACAATGAGCAGTTCTTC | CASSVDSSSYNEQFF
TRBJ1-3 | . | TRBV6-1 | . | TGTGCCAGCAGTGCCCGGGGGGGCACTCGATCCTCTGGAAACACCATATATTTT | CASSARGGTRSSGNTIYF
TRBJ2-1 | TRBD2 | TRBV3-1/TRBV3-2 | few | TGTGCCAGCAGCCAAGATGGAGCGGGAGAAACCCGAGATGAGCAGTTCTTC | CASSQDGAGETRDEQFF
TRBJ1-4 | TRBD1 | TRBV23-1 | . | TGCGCCAGCAGTCAATCCCCTAAGACAGGGGAGGGTGAAAAACTGTTTTTT | CASSQSPKTGEGEKLFF
TRBJ2-7 | . | TRBV18 | . | TGTGCCAGCTCACCACCACAGGGCTTCGAGCAGTACTTC | CASSPPQGFEQYF
TRBJ2-3 | . | TRBV11-3 | few | TGTGCCAGCAGCTTCCGCGGGCTCCCAGATACGCAGTATTTT | CASSFRGLPDTQYF
TRBJ2-7 | . | TRBV30 | once | TGTGCCTGGAGATCAGCGCCCGACTCCTACGAGCAGTACTTC | CAWRSAPDSYEQYF
TRBJ1-4 | TRBD1 | TRBV29-1 | . | TGCAGCGTTTTTCAGGGGGCTTATGAAAAACTGTTTTTT | CSVFQGAYEKLFF
TRBJ2-2 | TRBD2 | TRBV6-4 | . | TGTGCCAGCACTCCCCTAGCGGGAGGGGTCGGCGGGGAGCTGTTTTTT | CASTPLAGGVGGELFF
TRBJ1-2 | . | TRBV28 | . | TGTGCCAGCTCAACACACTATGGCTACACCTTC | CASSTHYGYTF
TRBJ1-2 | . | TRBV11-2 | . | TGTGCCAGCAGCCCGGCTGTGGCAGGGAATGGCTACACCTTC | CASSPAVAGNGYTF
TRBJ2-3 | . | TRBV7-9 | . | TGTGCCAGCAGCTTAGCGGGGGGTAGACCCACAGATACGCAGTATTTT | CASSLAGGRPTDTQYF
TRBJ2-7 | TRBD2 | TRBV5-1 | few | TGCGCCAGCAGCCTATCCGGACTAGCGGTTTCCTACGAGCAGTACTTC | CASSLSGLAVSYEQYF
TRBJ2-1 | TRBD1 | TRBV19 | . | TGTGCCAGTATTCCGGGACAGGGGTCCTACAATGAGCAGTTCTTC | CASIPGQGSYNEQFF
TRBJ2-5 | . | TRBV9 | . | TGTGCCAGCAGCCCGGGCTTTCACAGGGAGAGGGAGACCCAGTACTTC | CASSPGFHRERETQYF
TRBJ2-7 | . | TRBV6-6 | . | TGTGCCAGCAGAGACCTGTCTAGCGAGTCCTACGAGCAGTACTTC | CASRDLSSESYEQYF
TRBJ2-3 | . | TRBV3-1/TRBV3-2 | . | TGTGCCAGCAGCCAGCCCGGGGGGCTCGCAGATACGCAGTATTTT | CASSQPGGLADTQYF
TRBJ2-7 | TRBD2 | TRBV27 | few | TGTGCCAGCAGTCCGGGACTAGCGGGCCACTACGAGCAGTACTTC | CASSPGLAGHYEQYF